The TCR beta chain under discussion was sequenced for a study of T cells in tumors after PD-1 blockade. Site-matched primary tumor biopsies were taken before and after PD-1 blockade. TCRdb's copy holds only in-frame clones and misses some; the assay was immunoSEQ multiplex PCR. The repertoire holds more than 1,200 clones, with roughly 65% as singletons. The input for sequencing was tumor tissue, taken before anti-PD-1 treatment. The clonotype was recovered from a human donor with basal cell carcinoma.

Written as DNA, the CDR3 is TGTGCCAGCAGTTACTCGTTCACGAGTAACTATGGCTACACCTTC. The encoded protein is CASSYSFTSNYGYTF. The chain carries TRBV6-5 and TRBJ1-2; no firm D call. The CDR3 runs 15 residues. Germline assignment: CDR1 MNHEY and CDR2 SVGAGI. V gave up 0 bases and J gave up 1 base, with 9 bases separating them.